These 30 T cell receptor beta chains came from one sample sequenced in a study of tumor-infiltrating lymphocytes in primary liver carcinoma. Synthesis of TCR beta cDNA was carried out from around 500 ng total RNA with a constant-region primer. TCR beta libraries came from three nested multiplex PCR rounds using slightly modified ARM-PCR. Amplification in the first two PCR rounds was performed using TRBV1-TRBV30 forward primers and a C-beta reverse primer for 9 to 11 cycles each. One entry per CDR3 protein, called by TCRdb with MiXCR from the multiplex PCR reads. Of about 320,000 distinct CDR3 sequences listed, about 50% are singletons. Extraction also yielded germline DNA, while blood RNA was obtained from unsorted whole blood. Source material: peripheral blood. The receptors were sampled from a woman between 25 and 40 years old with primary liver carcinoma and hepatitis B virus infection.

As regards this clonotype: The junction departs from the called germline gene at one end, perhaps through a read error. This sequence joins TRBV12-3 or TRBV12-4 and TRBJ2-7; maybe TRBD1 (6 bases). This CDR3 spans 14 amino acids. Written as DNA, the CDR3 is TGTGCTAGCAGTTTAGACGGAAACAGGGACGAGCAGTACTTC. Encoded protein: CASSLDGNRDEQYF.

On this clonotype: This may be a read error: a much more frequent sequence differs by one nucleotide. The chain uses TRBV12-3 or TRBV12-4 and TRBJ1-6; D not resolved. This CDR3 has 13 residues. Deletions cut 8 bases from V and 4 bases from J, with 9 bases between. The CDR3 DNA reads as TGTGCCAGCTGTTCGAGTTATAATTCACCCCTCCACTTT. Protein product: CASCSSYNSPLHF.

With regard to this clonotype: The CDR3 end shows no conserved phenylalanine or tryptophan, and so a read error is likely. The V and J genes are TRBV6-5 and TRBJ2-2; D uncertain. Looked up from germline, CDR1 is MNHEY and CDR2 is SVGAGI. This CDR3 contains 15 residues. Trimming took 5 bases from V and 0 from J, leaving 10 bases between them. The CDR3 sequence: CASSSSISNTGELFL. CDR3 nucleotide sequence: TGTGCCAGCAGTAGTAGCATCTCGAACACCGGGGAGCTGTTTTTA.

In the case of this clonotype: At one end the junction does not follow the germline gene, possibly because of a read error. The chain uses TRBV28 and TRBJ1-5; maybe TRBD1 (5 bases). The germline V gene encodes CDR1 MDHEN and CDR2 SYDVKM. The CDR3 totals 14 residues. CDR3 in DNA: TGTGCTAGCAGAGATGTGGGGGAGTATCAGCCCCAGCATTTT. This translates into CASRDVGEYQPQHF.

The genes are TRBV6-5 and TRBJ2-7; D tentatively reads TRBD1 or TRBD2 (5 bases each). Trimming took off 6 bases at V and 4 bases at J, with 19 bases between the two ends. CDR1 is MNHEY and CDR2 is SVGAGI in the germline V gene. The CDR3 is 15 amino acids. In nucleotides, the CDR3 is TGTGCCAGCAGCGTGACTAACGGGGCGCTTTACGAGCAGTACTTC. Its translation: CASSVTNGALYEQYF.

Note on this clonotype: The junction shows a germline mismatch at one end, possibly a read error. V is TRBV11-2 and J is TRBJ2-1; 7 positions agree with TRBD2. CDR3 size: 13 residues. Germline V gene sequence: CDR1 SGHAT, CDR2 FQNNGV. The CDR3 here is CVSREGSYNGQFF. The CDR3 bases are TGTGTCAGCAGGGAGGGCTCCTACAATGGGCAGTTCTTC.

A word on this clonotype: A clone one base away is much larger, so this may be a read error. V and J are TRBV12-3 or TRBV12-4 and TRBJ1-5; D gene uncertain. V was cut by 3 bases and J by 6 bases, with 12 bases left in between. The CDR3 consists of 14 residues. The CDR3 loop is CASSFSWVGQPQHF. The CDR3 DNA reads as TGTGCCAGCAGTTTCTCATGGGTCGGTCAGCCCCAGCATTTT.

Points on this clonotype: One base away lies a much larger clone, so this may be a sequencing read error. The chain joins TRBV29-1 to TRBJ2-6; D unclear. Germline-derived CDR1 and CDR2 are SQVTM and ANQGSEA. This CDR3 is built from 13 residues. The CDR3 sequence is CSVEPSRANVLTF. In DNA, the CDR3 is TGCAGCGTAGAACCCTCTAGGGCCAACGTCCTGACTTTC.

This clonotype was recorded many times. This chain connects TRBV6-1 to TRBJ2-7, with TRBD1 matching 10 bases. Germline values: CDR1 MNHNS, CDR2 SASEGT. The CDR3 covers 13 residues. V was pared by 5 bases and J by 3 bases, with 1 base of the junction left unmatched. In DNA, the CDR3 is TGTGCCAGCAGTCGGGACAGGGGCTACGAGCAGTACTTC. Translation: CASSRDRGYEQYF.

Comment on this clonotype: As the CDR3 is not closed by the conserved phenylalanine or tryptophan, this likely results from a read error. The gene calls are TRBV6-5 and TRBJ2-7, with D hard to call. The length of the CDR3 is 13 residues. The V gene's germline CDR1 is MNHEY and CDR2 SVGAGI. The CDR3, as DNA: TGTGCCAGCTGTTACCTAGACGGATACGAGCAGTACCTC. Protein sequence: CASCYLDGYEQYL.

The sample holds many counts of this clonotype. This chain joins TRBV11-3 and TRBJ2-5; D may be TRBD1 (7 bases). Trimming removed 4 bases from V and 1 base from J, with 13 bases in between. Germline V gene sequence: CDR1 SGHNT, CDR2 YENEEA. CDR3 length: 15 residues. The CDR3 DNA is TGTGCCAGCAGCTCAGGGGGGACAGTCCAAGAGACCCAGTACTTC. As protein: CASSSGGTVQETQYF.

With respect to this clonotype: At one end, the junction sequence differs from germline, possibly due to a read error. This sequence joins TRBV11-2 and TRBJ2-7; no firm D call. The germline CDR1 and CDR2 sequences are SGHAT and FQNNGV. This CDR3 region has 12 residues. Here the CDR3 reads CANSLILYEHYF. The CDR3, as DNA: TGTGCCAACAGCTTAATTCTCTACGAGCACTACTTC. Supplemented by reference TRBV11-2 and TRBJ2-7, the full variable domain reads EAGVAQSPRYKIIEKRQSVAFWCNPISGHATLYWYQQILGQGPKLLIQFQNNGVVDDSQLPKDRFSAERLKGVDSTLKIQPAKLEDSAVYLCANSLILYEHYFGPGTRLTVT.

This clonotype has a handful of counts. This may be a read error: a much more frequent sequence differs by one nucleotide. The CDR3 bases are TGCAGCGTTGAAGATAGGTGGAATGAGCAGTTCTTC. Encoded protein: CSVEDRWNEQFF. The J gene is TRBJ2-1, the V gene TRBV29-1; D is unresolved. The length of the CDR3 is 12 residues. Trimming shortened V by 0 bases and J by 7 bases, and 7 bases separated the two germline ends. Germline CDR1 and CDR2: SQVTM and ANQGSEA.

As concerns this clonotype: This may be a read error, as it is one base from a much larger clone. No conserved phenylalanine or tryptophan ends this CDR3, so it is likely a read error. This rearrangement joins TRBV6-5 to TRBJ2-1; TRBD1 matches at 9 bases. With V trimmed by 4 bases and J by 10 bases, 5 bases remained unmatched. CDR1 is MNHEY and CDR2 is SVGAGI in the germline V gene. The CDR3 totals 13 residues. The CDR3: CASSSGTGTEQFY. CDR3 in DNA: TGTGCCAGCAGTTCCGGGACAGGGACCGAGCAGTTCTAC.

Regarding this clonotype: A much larger clone sits a single nucleotide away, making a read error possible. The rearrangement uses TRBV12-3 or TRBV12-4 and TRBJ2-7, with D uncertain. This CDR3 comprises 13 residues. Trimming removed 7 bases at V and 3 bases at J, with 13 bases between. CDR3 loop: CASTYGDHYEQYF. The CDR3 DNA reads TGTGCCAGCACCTACGGTGATCACTACGAGCAGTACTTC.

This clonotype was observed at least ten times. The genes are TRBV29-1 and TRBJ1-1; TRBD1 agrees at 8 bases. The CDR3 consists of 15 residues. Trimming removed 0 bases from V and 5 bases from J; junction bases left unmatched: 8. CDR1 is SQVTM and CDR2 is ANQGSEA in the germline V gene. CDR3 residues: CSVEDSGGRYTEAFF. The DNA for the CDR3 is TGCAGCGTTGAAGATTCAGGGGGCCGTTATACTGAAGCTTTCTTT. The full variable domain, its missing parts supplied by reference TRBV29-1 and TRBJ1-1, is SAVISQKPSRDICQRGTSLTIQCQVDSQVTMMFWYRQQPGQSLTLIATANQGSEATYESGFVIDKFPISRPNLTFSTLTVSNMSPEDSSIYLCSVEDSGGRYTEAFFGQGTRLTVV.

This clonotype has a handful of counts. CDR3 bases: TGCGCCAGCAGCCAAGAAATAAGTACGACTCCCTTATACAATGAGCAGTTCTTC. As protein: CASSQEISTTPLYNEQFF. The rearrangement links TRBV4-3 to TRBJ2-1; D ambiguous. This CDR3 comprises 18 residues. Trimming removed 0 bases at V and 4 bases at J, with 19 bases between. Germline V gene lookup returns CDR1 LGHNA and CDR2 YSLEER.

About this clonotype itself: The junction departs from the called germline gene at one end, perhaps through a read error. The V gene is TRBV7-9, the J gene TRBJ2-1, with 10 bases lining up with TRBD2. This CDR3 is 15 amino acids long. In germline, CDR1 is SEHNR, CDR2 FQNEAQ (reference sequence). CDR3 protein: CAGSFPLAGEAEQFF. In DNA form, the CDR3 reads TGTGCCGGCAGCTTTCCTCTAGCGGGAGAGGCTGAGCAGTTCTTC.

V and J are TRBV28 and TRBJ1-6; D possibly corresponds to TRBD1 (6 bases). The CDR3 loop spans 16 amino acids. Germline V CDR1 and CDR2: MDHEN, SYDVKM. The ends were cut back, 7 bases at V and 7 bases at J, with 20 bases in the middle. The CDR3 DNA sequence: TGTGCCAGCAAACGGGACGGGGGCGTCCCAAATTCACCCCTCCACTTT. Translated, it gives CASKRDGGVPNSPLHF. The whole variable domain, remainder taken from reference TRBV28 and TRBJ1-6, is DVKVTQSSRYLVKRTGEKVFLECVQDMDHENMFWYRQDPGLGLRLIYFSYDVKMKEKGDIPEGYSVSREKKERFSLILESASTNQTSMYLCASKRDGGVPNSPLHFGNGTRLTVT.

To note about this clonotype: A read error is possible here, since a much larger clone lies one base away. This chain links TRBV4-1 with TRBJ2-2, with D tentatively TRBD2 (5 bases). This CDR3 has 15 residues. Germline assignment: CDR1 MGHRA and CDR2 YSYEKL. The CDR3 DNA reads TGTGCCAGCAGCCAACCTAGCATCGACACCGGGGAGCTGTTTTTT. It codes for CASSQPSIDTGELFF.

In this sample, this clonotype turned up many times. The chain carries TRBV11-2 and TRBJ2-7, with a weak D call TRBD1 (6 bases). Germline V gene lookup returns CDR1 SGHAT and CDR2 FQNNGV. This CDR3 region has 11 residues. V shed 5 bases and J shed 9 bases, with 11 bases lying between them. The CDR3 nucleotides are TGTGCCAGCAGCCTCCCAGGGGTGCAGTACTTC. Its protein is CASSLPGVQYF.

The chain employs TRBV29-1 and TRBJ2-7, with D uncertain. Germline V gene sequence: CDR1 SQVTM, CDR2 ANQGSEA. The CDR3 has 13 residues. Trimming removed 3 bases from V and 6 bases from J, with 15 bases in between. CDR3 in amino acids: CSVDGGSSSEQYF. The CDR3 DNA reads TGCAGCGTTGATGGCGGCAGCAGCAGCGAGCAGTACTTC.

About this clonotype itself: Sequence at one end of the junction differs from germline and may be a read error. The chain carries TRBV11-2 and TRBJ2-2; 8 bases match TRBD2. The CDR3 is 16 amino acids. The V gene's germline CDR1 is SGHAT and CDR2 FQNNGV. The chain's CDR3 is CVSSFTAGVRTGELFF. In DNA, the CDR3 is TGTGTCAGCAGCTTTACAGCGGGAGTTAGGACAGGGGAGCTGTTTTTT.

About this clonotype: The final CDR3 position lacks the conserved phenylalanine or tryptophan, pointing to a likely read error. The V call is TRBV6-5, the J call TRBJ1-6; unclear D gene. Germline assignment: CDR1 MNHEY and CDR2 SVGAGI. Trimming took off 5 bases at V and 14 bases at J, with 19 bases between the two ends. The CDR3 contains 14 residues. CDR3 protein: CASSRVNLGSALHI. CDR3 coding DNA: TGTGCCAGCAGTCGGGTTAATCTCGGTTCGGCCCTCCACATT.

This clonotype was found a few times. This may arise from a read error, as a much more abundant clone is one base away. V and J are TRBV29-1 and TRBJ2-7, with 8 bases aligning to TRBD1. Per the germline V gene, CDR1 is SQVTM and CDR2 is ANQGSEA. With V trimmed by 4 bases and J by 7 bases, 15 bases remained unmatched. There are 15 residues in the CDR3. The CDR3 DNA reads TGCAGCGTTGGTGACGGACAGGGACGATTCGCGGAGCAGTACTTC. Protein product: CSVGDGQGRFAEQYF.

About this clonotype itself: This sequence may be a read error, since a much larger clone differs from it by one base. CDR3 coding DNA: TGTGCCAGCAGCTTACTAAGCGGGAGGGCGGATGAGCAGTTCTTC. This encodes CASSLLSGRADEQFF. V gene TRBV12-3 or TRBV12-4 combines with J gene TRBJ2-1; 10 bases line up with TRBD2. V trimming: 6 bases; J trimming: 8 bases; junction bases outside the gene matches: 10. The CDR3 is 15 amino acids.

This clonotype was detected only a few times. The CDR3 DNA reads TGTGCCAGCAGCAGAGACACTAGCGGGGCGGACGAGCAGTACTTC. Translation: CASSRDTSGADEQYF. The chain recombines TRBV21-1 with TRBJ2-7; TRBD2 reflects the table's D call only, with no check against the DNA. TRBV21-1 is listed as a pseudogene. The length of the CDR3 is 15 residues.

V gene TRBV6-5 combines with J gene TRBJ2-1; no reliable D call. V lost 3 bases and J lost 8, with 14 bases in between. The V gene's germline CDR1 is MNHEY and CDR2 SVGAGI. The CDR3 has 14 amino acids. The CDR3 coding sequence is TGTGCCAGCAGTTATAGCTTAGGATTATATGAGCAGTTCTTC. Its translation: CASSYSLGLYEQFF.

V and J are TRBV25-1 and TRBJ2-2, with TRBD2 as a possible D gene (5 bases). Germline V gene data show CDR1 as MGHDK and CDR2 as SYGVNS. V gave up 7 bases and J gave up 5 bases, with 14 bases separating them. The CDR3 is 14 residues long. CDR3 bases: TGTGCCAGCACCATAGGTGGGAGAACCGGGGAGCTGTTTTTT. It specifies CASTIGGRTGELFF.

The chain carries TRBV30 and TRBJ2-3; D might be TRBD1 or TRBD2, each matching 6 bases. The CDR3 loop spans 13 amino acids. V lost 7 bases and J lost 8, with 19 bases in between. CDR1 and CDR2 from the germline V gene are GTSNPN and SVGIG (reference sequence). The CDR3 region has the DNA TGTGCCTCCGCGGGACATCCTCAGAGTACGCAGTATTTT. Its translation is CASAGHPQSTQYF.